The rows below give T cell receptor beta chains drawn from one sample of a study of T cell changes during pregnancy in multiple sclerosis. Repertoires were generated with immunoSEQ multiplex PCR, while TCRdb's copy carries only in-frame clones and drops some. Of more than 85,000 clones listed, 90% to 95% were seen once; the top ten hold around 1.4%. The sample in question was peripheral blood, obtained in the third trimester of pregnancy. The receptors were sampled from a female donor in good health, enrolled as a control in a pregnancy study. Both conserved end residues are part of each CDR3. A D gene is named only where the DNA matches it firmly. Expanded clones get a size class; other rows say once, few or many, or leave the size out.

v_gene	j_gene	abundance	d_gene	CDR3nt	CDR3aa
TRBV28	TRBJ2-7	-	TRBD1	TGTGCCAGCAGTTTAAAGCGGACAGGCCGGGATAGCTACGAGCAGTACTTC	CASSLKRTGRDSYEQYF
TRBV9	TRBJ2-1	-	TRBD2	TGTGCCAGCAGCGTGGGACTAGCGGAAAGAAATGAGCAGTTCTTC	CASSVGLAERNEQFF
TRBV27	TRBJ2-1	-	TRBD2	TGTGCCAGCAACGGACTAGCCTCTGGGAATGAGCAGTTCTTC	CASNGLASGNEQFF
TRBV19	TRBJ2-3	-	TRBD2	TGTGCCAGTAAGGGACTAGCGGGAGCAGATACGCAGTATTTT	CASKGLAGADTQYF
TRBV7-2	TRBJ2-1	-	-	TGTGCCAGCAGCTTCCGTAGACTAGTCGATGAGCAGTTCTTC	CASSFRRLVDEQFF
TRBV20-1	TRBJ2-1	-	TRBD2	TGCAGTGCCCTAGCGGGATCATTGCAGTTCTTC	CSALAGSLQFF
TRBV27	TRBJ2-7	-	TRBD1	TGTGCCAGCAGGAGACCCGGGACAGGGGGCTACGAGCAGTACTTC	CASRRPGTGGYEQYF
TRBV30	TRBJ2-7	-	TRBD1	TGTGCCTGGAGTCAGGGGGCGGGGGAGCAGTACTTC	CAWSQGAGEQYF
TRBV5-1	TRBJ2-1	-	TRBD1	TGCGCCAGCAGCTATAACCCCGGGACAGGGGATTACAATGAGCAGTTCTTC	CASSYNPGTGDYNEQFF
TRBV29-1	TRBJ2-1	-	-	TGCAGCGTTGATGGGCACCCCGACTACAATGAGCAGTTCTTC	CSVDGHPDYNEQFF
TRBV13	TRBJ1-4	-	-	TGTGCCAGCAGCGGAGGGACCAAGGGCGATGAAAAACTGTTTTTT	CASSGGTKGDEKLFF
TRBV14	TRBJ2-7	-	-	TGTGCCAGCAGCCAAGTGGCCACCACCCCGGGCGAGCAGTACTTC	CASSQVATTPGEQYF
TRBV6-1	TRBJ2-3	-	-	TGTGCCAGCAGTGAAGGGGCAGGGCGCACAGATACGCAGTATTTT	CASSEGAGRTDTQYF
TRBV6-1	TRBJ1-3	-	-	TGTGCCAGCAGTTCCGCCTACTCTGGAAACACCATATATTTT	CASSSAYSGNTIYF
TRBV14	TRBJ1-4	-	TRBD1	TGTGCCAGCAGCCAAGAAAAGGAGACAGGGAAGGAAAAACTGTTTTTT	CASSQEKETGKEKLFF
TRBV6-4	TRBJ2-6	-	TRBD1	TGTGCCAGCAGTGACTCAGGGGGCGCTGGGGCCAACGTCCTGACTTTC	CASSDSGGAGANVLTF
TRBV18	TRBJ1-1	-	TRBD1	TGTGCCAGCTCACTGACCGGACAGGTCATCAACACTGAAGCTTTCTTT	CASSLTGQVINTEAFF
TRBV6-1	TRBJ1-2	-	TRBD1	TGTGCCAGCAGGATGGGACAGGGGAAGTCCTATGGCTACACCTTC	CASRMGQGKSYGYTF
TRBV9	TRBJ2-3	-	-	TGTGCCAGCAGGAGGGAAGATACGCAGTATTTT	CASRREDTQYF
TRBV10-3	TRBJ2-5	-	TRBD1	TGTGCCATCAGGCCGGGACAGGGGGGAGAGACCCAGTACTTC	CAIRPGQGGETQYF
TRBV2	TRBJ2-7	-	-	TGTGCCAGCAGTGAATCGCGGGGATCTGGATACGAGCAGTACTTC	CASSESRGSGYEQYF
TRBV27	TRBJ2-2	-	-	TGTGCCAGCGGAGAACTAGCCGCGAACACCGGGGAGCTGTTTTTT	CASGELAANTGELFF
TRBV19	TRBJ2-1	-	-	TGTGCCAGTAGTATGCTAGCTGGCAATGAGCAGTTCTTC	CASSMLAGNEQFF
TRBV27	TRBJ2-4	once	TRBD1	TGTGCCAGCAGTTTAAGGCCAGGGGGCATCAAAAACATTCAGTACTTC	CASSLRPGGIKNIQYF
TRBV27	TRBJ2-7	-	-	TGTGCCAGCAGCTACGGGGGACGGACCTACGAGCAGTACTTC	CASSYGGRTYEQYF
TRBV2	TRBJ2-1	-	-	TGTGCCAGCAGTCCACATGGCTCCTACAATGAGCAGTTCTTC	CASSPHGSYNEQFF
TRBV7-8	TRBJ2-6	-	TRBD1	TGTGCCAGCAGCTTACGGGACAGTATATCTGGGGCCAACGTCCTGACTTTC	CASSLRDSISGANVLTF
TRBV5-1	TRBJ2-7	-	-	TGCGCCAGCAGCGCCGTCGGAGGGAGTGGGGAGCAGTACTTC	CASSAVGGSGEQYF
TRBV15	TRBJ2-7	-	-	TGTGCCACCAGCAGAGCTAACTCCTACGAGCAGTACTTC	CATSRANSYEQYF
TRBV7-9	TRBJ1-1	-	TRBD1	TGTGCCAGCAGCCCCCAACCGGGACAGGGGGCTCGGTACACTGAAGCTTTCTTT	CASSPQPGQGARYTEAFF
TRBV28	TRBJ1-2	-	TRBD1	TGTGCCAGCTATGACAGGGGTGGAAACTATGGCTACACCTTC	CASYDRGGNYGYTF
TRBV4-1	TRBJ1-2	-	-	TGCGCCAGCAGCCAAGAGGCACAGGAGGGCTATGGCTACACCTTC	CASSQEAQEGYGYTF
TRBV7-9	TRBJ2-7	once	TRBD1	TGTGCCAGCAGCCACAGGGGAAGCACCTCCTACGAGCAGTACTTC	CASSHRGSTSYEQYF
TRBV28	TRBJ2-1	-	-	TGTGCCAGCTCCTCCCGGCGGGTAGAGCAGTTCTTC	CASSSRRVEQFF
TRBV7-8	TRBJ2-1	-	TRBD2	TGTGCCAGCAGCTTAATTAGCGGGAGCTGGAACAATGAGCAGTTCTTC	CASSLISGSWNNEQFF
TRBV7-9	TRBJ2-7	-	-	TGTGCCAGCAGCCCCGCCAGGTCCTACGAGCAGTACTTC	CASSPARSYEQYF
TRBV2	TRBJ2-5	-	TRBD2	TGTGCCAGCAGCCCCTGGGGACTAGCGGGAAAGGCGACCCAGTACTTC	CASSPWGLAGKATQYF
TRBV2	TRBJ2-7	-	-	TGTGCCAGCAGTGTCCGGGAAGTCGGCTACGAGCAGTACTTC	CASSVREVGYEQYF
TRBV2	TRBJ2-5	once	-	TGTGCCAGCAGTGAAGCGCCACAGGGGAGGCAAGAGACCCAGTACTTC	CASSEAPQGRQETQYF
TRBV2	TRBJ2-3	-	TRBD2	TGTGCCAGCAGTGAAGGTGGGATCGGGGGGGATACGCAGTATTTT	CASSEGGIGGDTQYF
TRBV5-6	TRBJ2-2	-	-	TGTGCCAGCAGCCCACCGCTTTGGGACTCCACGAACACCGGGGAGCTGTTTTTT	CASSPPLWDSTNTGELFF
TRBV5-1	TRBJ2-4	-	TRBD1	TGCGCCAGCAGCTTGTTTCGGACAGGCGGGTGGCAGTACTTC	CASSLFRTGGWQYF
TRBV5-1	TRBJ2-5	-	-	TGCGCCAGCAGCTTGTCGGTGGGAGTGATGGTTGAGACCCAGTACTTC	CASSLSVGVMVETQYF
TRBV29-1	TRBJ2-1	once	-	TGCAGCGTTCGGTTTGTTGTAGGGGAAAGAAGCTCCTACAATGAGCAGTTCTTC	CSVRFVVGERSSYNEQFF
TRBV19	TRBJ1-2	-	TRBD1	TGTGCCAGTAGTACACAGGGGGCCGGCTATGGCTACACCTTC	CASSTQGAGYGYTF
TRBV18	TRBJ2-3	-	-	TGTGCCAGCTCACCAAACCAGGAATTCACAGATACGCAGTATTTT	CASSPNQEFTDTQYF
TRBV15	TRBJ2-3	-	TRBD1	TGTGCCACCAGCAGAAGGACAGGGGGCAGGAGCACAGATACGCAGTATTTT	CATSRRTGGRSTDTQYF
TRBV28	TRBJ1-2	-	TRBD1	TGTGCCAGCAAATATGGACAGGTACCCTATGGCTACACCTTC	CASKYGQVPYGYTF
TRBV5-1	TRBJ1-1	-	-	TGCGCCAGCAGCCAAGGAGGTAACACTGAAGCTTTCTTT	CASSQGGNTEAFF
TRBV2	TRBJ1-2	-	TRBD1	TGTGCCAGCACCCCCCGGGACAGAGAAGGCAACTACTATGGCTACACCTTC	CASTPRDREGNYYGYTF
TRBV19	TRBJ1-1	-	-	TGTGCCGGGGGGGGGTCCATCAACACTGAAGCTTTCTTT	CAGGGSINTEAFF
TRBV12-5	TRBJ2-1	-	-	TGTGCTAGTGGGCCCGGACATTTGGACCACAATGAGCAGTTCTTC	CASGPGHLDHNEQFF
TRBV2	TRBJ2-7	-	TRBD2	TGTGCCAGCAGTGAATCTAGCGGGAGAGGCTACGAGCAGTACTTC	CASSESSGRGYEQYF
TRBV29-1	TRBJ1-4	-	TRBD1	TGCAGCGTTCGGGACAGTAATGAAAAACTGTTTTTT	CSVRDSNEKLFF
TRBV7-9	TRBJ2-3	-	TRBD1	TGTGCCAGCAATTACGTCCGAGGACAGGACCATACAGATACGCAGTATTTT	CASNYVRGQDHTDTQYF
TRBV5-1	TRBJ2-7	-	-	TGCGCCAGCACGGAGGTCGCGGGCCACGAGCAGTACTTC	CASTEVAGHEQYF
TRBV29-1	TRBJ2-3	-	-	TGCAGCGTTGAAGATCAGGGGGATACGCAGTATTTT	CSVEDQGDTQYF
TRBV30	TRBJ1-3	-	-	TGTGCCTGGAGTGTAAGTGATTACACGCTTCTATACTACTCTGGAAACACCATATATTTT	CAWSVSDYTLLYYSGNTIYF
TRBV28	TRBJ2-3	-	TRBD2	TGTGCCAGCAGCACTCTACGGGGACTAGCGGGTAAAGGCAGGGGAACAGATACGCAGTATTTT	CASSTLRGLAGKGRGTDTQYF
TRBV28	TRBJ2-7	-	TRBD1	TGTGCCAGCAGGACAGGGGGCTCTTACGAGCAGTACTTC	CASRTGGSYEQYF